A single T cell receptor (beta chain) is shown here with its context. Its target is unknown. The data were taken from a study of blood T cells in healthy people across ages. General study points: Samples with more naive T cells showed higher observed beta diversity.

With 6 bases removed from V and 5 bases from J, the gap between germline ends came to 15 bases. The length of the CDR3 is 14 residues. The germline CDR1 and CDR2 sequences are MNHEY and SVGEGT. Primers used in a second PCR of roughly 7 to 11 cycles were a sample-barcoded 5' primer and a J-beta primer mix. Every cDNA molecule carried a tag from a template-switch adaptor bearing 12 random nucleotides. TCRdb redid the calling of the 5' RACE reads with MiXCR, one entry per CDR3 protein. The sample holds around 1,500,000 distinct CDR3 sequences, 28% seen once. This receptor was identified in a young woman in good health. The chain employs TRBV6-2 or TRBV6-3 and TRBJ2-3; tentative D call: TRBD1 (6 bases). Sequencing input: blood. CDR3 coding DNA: TGTGCCAGCAGGTGGACAGAGATTGGAGATACGCAGTATTTT. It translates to CASRWTEIGDTQYF.